Following are 17 T cell receptor beta chains from one sample sequenced in a study of metastatic and nonmetastatic thyroid tumors. Not a single patient had been given any form of treatment at any point before undergoing thyroid surgery. TCRdb re-analyzed the PCR reads using MiXCR. Seen here are approximately 20,000 clones, 16% observed once, and the top ten hold roughly 18%. The sample comprised blood. Every receptor here comes from a male donor with papillary thyroid cancer or a benign thyroid nodule (not recorded which). Some clones in this sample may be carry-over from other donors' samples.

This clone was seen repeatedly, ten times or more. This chain connects TRBV7-3 to TRBJ1-5; D not resolved. V was cut by 2 bases and J by 4 bases, with 6 bases left in between. The CDR3 contains 13 residues. Germline lookup yields CDR1 SGHTA and CDR2 FQGTGA. CDR3 sequence (DNA): TGTGCCAGCAGCTTACAGGCAAATCAGCCCCAGCATTTT. Residues: CASSLQANQPQHF.

In this sample, this clone turned up many times. CDR3 sequence reads: CASSPILSGANVLTF. As DNA, the CDR3 is TGTGCCAGCAGTCCCATCCTCTCAGGGGCCAACGTCCTGACTTTC. The V gene is TRBV27, the J gene TRBJ2-6; D gene ambiguous. V lost 5 bases and J 4 bases, leaving 12 bases between the germline ends. Per the germline V gene, CDR1 is MNHEY and CDR2 is SMNVEV (reference sequence). The CDR3 covers 15 residues.

This clone has only a few counts. The gene calls are TRBV6-1 and TRBJ1-5; possibly TRBD1 for D (5 bases). The germline V and J ends were trimmed by 7 bases and 16 bases, with 32 bases remaining between them. Germline V gives CDR1 MNHNS, CDR2 SASEGT. The CDR3 has 16 amino acids. The DNA of the CDR3 is TGTGCCAGCACCCTCCGGAGGCAGGGCCGCAATCAGCCTCATCATTTT. Its translation is CASTLRRQGRNQPHHF.

Concerning this clone: No conserved phenylalanine or tryptophan is present at the end of the CDR3, so a read error is the likely explanation. The genes are TRBV27 and TRBJ1-2; D ambiguous. The germline CDR1 and CDR2 sequences are MNHEY and SMNVEV (reference sequence). The CDR3 contains 13 residues. The ends were cut back, 1 base at V and 2 bases at J, with 5 bases in the middle. Here the CDR3 reads CASSLYRNYGYTL. For the CDR3, the DNA is TGTGCCAGCAGTTTATACCGAAACTATGGCTACACCTTA.

This clone was detected many times. This rearrangement joins TRBV20-1 to TRBJ1-3, with 9 bases fitting TRBD1. Losses at the gene ends were 6 bases for V and 0 bases for J; bases not matched to a gene: 6. Germline loops: CDR1 DFQATT, CDR2 SNEGSKA (reference sequence). This CDR3 region has 15 residues. CDR3 nucleotides: TGCAGTGCCCGGGACAGGGCGATCTCTGGAAACACCATATATTTT. Translating it yields CSARDRAISGNTIYF.

This clone was detected many times. This chain connects TRBV20-1 to TRBJ1-1, with TRBD1 identical over 7 bases. Germline CDR1 is DFQATT and CDR2 is SNEGSKA (reference sequence). CDR3 length equals 12 residues. V trimming: 4 bases; J trimming: 7 bases; junction bases outside the gene matches: 6. DNA for the CDR3: TGCAGTGCTAAAGACAGGGAGATTGAAGCTTTCTTT. This gives the protein CSAKDREIEAFF.

This clone was seen ten or more times. The chain joins TRBV28 to TRBJ1-5, with D uncertain. Trimming took off 0 bases at V and 0 bases at J, with 6 bases between the two ends. The CDR3 is 15 amino acids. The germline gives CDR1 MDHEN, CDR2 SYDVKM. CDR3 in DNA: TGTGCCAGCAGTTTATGGGGCGATAGCAATCAGCCCCAGCATTTT. It encodes CASSLWGDSNQPQHF.

The sample holds many counts of this clone. V gene TRBV20-1 combines with J gene TRBJ2-7; the D gene is possibly TRBD1 (7 bases). Germline V gene lookup returns CDR1 DFQATT and CDR2 SNEGSKA (reference sequence). The CDR3 sequence is 14 residues long. The V end was cut by 4 bases, the J end by 4 bases, with 17 bases between. CDR3 in amino acids: CSATVGGGAYEQYF. The CDR3 coding sequence is TGCAGTGCTACGGTAGGAGGGGGCGCGTACGAGCAGTACTTC.

This clone is medium-sized by share. The J gene is TRBJ1-6, the V gene TRBV30, with 7 positions matching TRBD1. CDR3 length: 16 amino acids. V lost 5 bases, J lost 7 bases, and 14 bases stayed unmatched. CDR1 and CDR2 (germline): GTSNPN, SVGIG (reference sequence). The CDR3: CAWEGDRQRTNSPLHF. The CDR3 DNA sequence: TGTGCCTGGGAGGGGGACAGACAACGAACAAATTCACCCCTCCACTTT.

This clone was recorded at least ten times. V usage is TRBV12-3 or TRBV12-4 and J usage is TRBJ2-1, with TRBD2 matching 10 bases. CDR3 size: 14 residues. V lost 7 bases, J lost 3 bases, and 3 bases stayed unmatched. The CDR3 DNA reads as TGTGCCAGCACCGGGACTAGCGACTACAATGAGCAGTTCTTC. This codes for CASTGTSDYNEQFF.

This clone was seen many times. The chain recombines TRBV20-1 with TRBJ2-3; no clear D. Germline CDR1 is DFQATT and CDR2 is SNEGSKA (reference sequence). The CDR3 length is 10 residues. V dropped 8 bases and J dropped 3 bases, with 6 bases sitting between them. The CDR3 protein is CSRKTDTQYF. For the CDR3, the DNA is TGCAGTCGCAAGACAGATACGCAGTATTTT.

This clone was counted at least ten times. The V and J genes are TRBV28 and TRBJ2-5; D gene uncertain. CDR3 length equals 14 residues. Trimming removed 8 bases from V and 5 bases from J, with 18 bases in between. The germline V gene has CDR1 MDHEN and CDR2 SYDVKM. The CDR3: CASHQGGPAETQYF. CDR3 DNA sequence: TGTGCCAGCCACCAAGGCGGACCGGCGGAGACCCAGTACTTC.

This clone was recorded at least ten times. The rearrangement joins TRBV19 to TRBJ2-7; unclear D gene. V was cut by 1 base and J by 5 bases, with 12 bases left in between. This CDR3 region has 14 residues. CDR1 LNHDA and CDR2 SQIVND come from the germline V gene (reference sequence). The DNA of the CDR3 is TGTGCCAGTAGTATAGGGGTTCGAGGCGACGAGCAGTACTTC. Its translation is CASSIGVRGDEQYF.

This clone was detected a few times. V is TRBV29-1 and J is TRBJ2-7; maybe TRBD1 (6 bases). The CDR3 is 12 residues long. CDR1 is SQVTM and CDR2 is ANQGSEA in the germline V gene. V lost 6 bases and J 2 bases, leaving 11 bases between the germline ends. The CDR3 reads CSVWDMPYEQYF. The CDR3 DNA is TGCAGCGTCTGGGACATGCCCTACGAGCAGTACTTC.

The V gene is TRBV7-2, the J gene TRBJ1-2, with 10 bases identical to TRBD1. V dropped 6 bases and J dropped 4; count of bases not matched to a gene: 8. Germline V gene lookup returns CDR1 SGHTA and CDR2 FQGNSA. The CDR3 is 15 residues long. CDR3 amino acids: CASSSTGGIGYGYTF. Written as DNA, the CDR3 is TGTGCCAGCAGTTCGACAGGGGGCATCGGCTATGGCTACACCTTC.

This clone was recorded at least ten times. The V call is TRBV5-1, the J call TRBJ2-3; no reliable D call. In germline, CDR1 is SGHRS, CDR2 YFSETQ. The CDR3 sequence is 13 residues long. V was cut by 2 bases and J by 1 base, with 5 bases left in between. The CDR3 region is CASSLIGTDTQYF. CDR3 DNA: TGCGCCAGCAGCTTAATCGGCACAGATACGCAGTATTTT.

This clone is termed medium-sized. V usage is TRBV18 and J usage is TRBJ2-7; D gene unclear. V was trimmed by 0 bases and J by 6 bases, leaving 6 bases between them. Germline lookup yields CDR1 KGHSH and CDR2 LQKENI. The length of the CDR3 is 12 residues. The CDR3 DNA is TGTGCCAGCTCACCACCTTCAGGCGAGCAGTACTTC. It is translated as CASSPPSGEQYF.